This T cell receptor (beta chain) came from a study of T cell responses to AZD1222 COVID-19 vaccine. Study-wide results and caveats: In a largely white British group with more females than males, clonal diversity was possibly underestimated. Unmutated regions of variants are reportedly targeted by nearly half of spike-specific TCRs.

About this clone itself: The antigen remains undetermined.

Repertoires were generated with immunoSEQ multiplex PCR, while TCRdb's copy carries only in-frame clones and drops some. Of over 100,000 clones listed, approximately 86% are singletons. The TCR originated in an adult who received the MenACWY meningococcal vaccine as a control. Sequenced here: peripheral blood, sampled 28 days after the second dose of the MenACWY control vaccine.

For the CDR3, the DNA is TGTGCCAGCAGCTTCCTGCGCCGACAGGGGGCAGGGAACGAGCAGTACTTC. As protein: CASSFLRRQGAGNEQYF. The rearrangement links TRBV5-4 to TRBJ2-7; 10 nucleotides align to TRBD1. With V trimmed by 2 bases and J by 5 bases, 13 bases remained unmatched. Looked up from germline, CDR1 is SGHNT and CDR2 is YYREEE (reference sequence). The CDR3 contains 17 residues.